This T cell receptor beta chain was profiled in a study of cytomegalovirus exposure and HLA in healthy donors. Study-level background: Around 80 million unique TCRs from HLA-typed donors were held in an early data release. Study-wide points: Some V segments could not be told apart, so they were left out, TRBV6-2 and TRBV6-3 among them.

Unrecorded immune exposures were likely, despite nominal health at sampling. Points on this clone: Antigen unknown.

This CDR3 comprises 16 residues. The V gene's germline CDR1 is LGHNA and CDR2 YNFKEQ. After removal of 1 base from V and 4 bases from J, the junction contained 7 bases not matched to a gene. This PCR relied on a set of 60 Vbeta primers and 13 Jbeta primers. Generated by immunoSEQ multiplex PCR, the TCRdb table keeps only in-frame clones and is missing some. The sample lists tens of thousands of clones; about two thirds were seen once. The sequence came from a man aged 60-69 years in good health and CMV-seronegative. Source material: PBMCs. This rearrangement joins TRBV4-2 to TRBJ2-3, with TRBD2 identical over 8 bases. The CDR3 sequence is CASSQGQRLASDTQYF. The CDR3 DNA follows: TGTGCCAGCAGCCAAGGACAACGACTAGCGTCAGATACGCAGTATTTT.